The text below deals with one T cell receptor (beta chain). Its target is not known. The data derive from a study of cytomegalovirus exposure and HLA in healthy donors. Regarding the study as a whole: Common viral pathogens seemed to be connected with several of the most significant clusters, according to a later analysis. Evidence from a later analysis indicated that most CMV-associated TCR beta chains looked HLA-restricted. Reports indicate that TCR beta sequences accurately predicted the HLA-A and HLA-B alleles of most subjects.

The study ran its PCR with 60 Vbeta and 13 Jbeta primers. Data came from immunoSEQ multiplex PCR; TCRdb stores just in-frame clones and leaves some out. The sample lists 100,000 to 150,000 clones, 65% to 90% seen once, with roughly 2.4% in the top ten. CDR1 and CDR2 from the germline V gene are LNHNV and YYDKDF (reference sequence). This CDR3 spans 14 amino acids. The J segment lost 10 bases and the V segment lost 3 bases, leaving 10 bases of the junction unmatched. Every donor was a healthy person donating bone marrow. The chain is built from TRBV15 and TRBJ1-2, with 8 bases lining up with TRBD1. This TCR was sampled from a woman aged 40 to 50 in good health and CMV-seronegative. The specimen sequenced was PBMCs. CDR3 DNA: TGTGCCACCAGCAGGGGCGGGACAGGCTTCGACTACACCTTC. The encoded protein is CATSRGGTGFDYTF.